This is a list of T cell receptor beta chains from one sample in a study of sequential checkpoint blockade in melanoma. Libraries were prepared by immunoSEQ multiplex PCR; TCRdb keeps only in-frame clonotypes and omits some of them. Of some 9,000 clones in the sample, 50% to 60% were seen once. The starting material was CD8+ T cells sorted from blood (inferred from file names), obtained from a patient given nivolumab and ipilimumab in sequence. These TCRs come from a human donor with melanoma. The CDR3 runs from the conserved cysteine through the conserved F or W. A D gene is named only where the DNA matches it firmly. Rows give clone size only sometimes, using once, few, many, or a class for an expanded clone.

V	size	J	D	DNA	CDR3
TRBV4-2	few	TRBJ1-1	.	TGTGCCAGCAGTCCAGGGAACACTGAAGCTTTCTTT	CASSPGNTEAFF
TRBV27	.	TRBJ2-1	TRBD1	TGTGCCAGCAGCCTTAGCCCGGGACAGTACAATGAGCAGTTCTTC	CASSLSPGQYNEQFF
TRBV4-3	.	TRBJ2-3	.	TGCGCCAGCAGCCAAGGGCAGGGGCGGACGACAGATACGCAGTATTTT	CASSQGQGRTTDTQYF
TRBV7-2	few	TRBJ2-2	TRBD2	TGTGCCAGCAGCTCCGGACTAGGCACCGGGGAGCTGTTTTTT	CASSSGLGTGELFF
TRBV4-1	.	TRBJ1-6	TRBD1	TGCGCCAGCAGCCAAGCTCGACAGGGTTATAATTCACCCCTCCACTTT	CASSQARQGYNSPLHF
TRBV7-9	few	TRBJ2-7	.	TGTGCCAGCAGCTTGGGACGGCGGGGCAGCTCCTACGAGCAGTACTTC	CASSLGRRGSSYEQYF
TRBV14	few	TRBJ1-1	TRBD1	TGTGCCAGCAGCCAGGGCGCAGGGGGCTACACTGAAGCTTTCTTT	CASSQGAGGYTEAFF
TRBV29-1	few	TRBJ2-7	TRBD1	TGCAGTGCCCTAACAGGGGAGCGCGAGCAGTACTTC	CSALTGEREQYF
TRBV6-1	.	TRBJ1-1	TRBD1	TGTGCCAGCAGTGCGACAGGGGGTTGGACTGAAGCTTTCTTT	CASSATGGWTEAFF
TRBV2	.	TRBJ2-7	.	TGTGCCAGCAGTGAAGCGTGGGGCAACGAGCAGTACTTC	CASSEAWGNEQYF
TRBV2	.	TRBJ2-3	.	TGTGCCAGCCTGAGGGCGGATACGCAGTATTTT	CASLRADTQYF
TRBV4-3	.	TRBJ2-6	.	TGCGCCAGCAGCCAGACCACAGGGTTCTCTGGGGCCAACGTCCTGACTTTC	CASSQTTGFSGANVLTF
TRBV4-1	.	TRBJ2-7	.	TGCGCCAGCAGCCAAGACAGGGGAGGGTACGAGCAGTACTTC	CASSQDRGGYEQYF
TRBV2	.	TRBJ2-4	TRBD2	TGTGCCAGCAGTCCTTTAGCGGGGGGGCTTAAAAACATTCAGTACTTC	CASSPLAGGLKNIQYF
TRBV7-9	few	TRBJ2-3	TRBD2	TGTGCCAGCAGCTTCCCCCCCCGACTAGCGGGGGAAGATACGCAGTATTTT	CASSFPPRLAGEDTQYF
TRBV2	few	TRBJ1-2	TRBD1	TGTGCCAGCCAAGACCGGGACAGGGATTTTCGAGGCTACACCTTC	CASQDRDRDFRGYTF
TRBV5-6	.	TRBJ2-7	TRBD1	TGTGCCAGCAGCTCCGGGACAGGGTCCGAGCAGTACTTC	CASSSGTGSEQYF
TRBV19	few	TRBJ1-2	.	TGTGCCAGTAGTATAATTTGGCAGGGGAAAGGGTATGGCTACACCTTC	CASSIIWQGKGYGYTF
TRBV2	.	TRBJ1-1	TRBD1	TGTGCCAGCCAGGGGGACAGCGGAGAGGCTTTCTTT	CASQGDSGEAFF
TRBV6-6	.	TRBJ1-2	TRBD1	TGTGCCAGCGGATACCAGGGGGGTGGCTATGGCTACACCTTC	CASGYQGGGYGYTF
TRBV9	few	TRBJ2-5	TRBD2	TGTGCCAGCAGCGGCGGGGGACAAGAGACCCAGTACTTC	CASSGGGQETQYF
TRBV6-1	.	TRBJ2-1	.	TGTGCCAGCAGGAGGGGGAGCTCCTACAATGAGCAGTTCTTC	CASRRGSSYNEQFF
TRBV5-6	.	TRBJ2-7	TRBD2	TGTGCCAGCAGCGCCAGACTAGCGGGGGGGCCTCTGGGGGCCTACGAGCAGTACTTC	CASSARLAGGPLGAYEQYF
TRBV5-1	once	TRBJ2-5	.	TGCGCCAGCAGCGGGGGCCCCGCGCCGGCCCAGTACTTC	CASSGGPAPAQYF
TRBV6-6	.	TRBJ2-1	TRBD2	TGTGCCAGCAGTCCTCTAGCGGGGGGCTACAATGAGCAGTTCTTC	CASSPLAGGYNEQFF
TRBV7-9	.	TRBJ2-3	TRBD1	TGTGCCAGCAGCTTAGTGGGACAGGGGGCTGGAGATACGCAGTATTTT	CASSLVGQGAGDTQYF
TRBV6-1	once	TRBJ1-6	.	TGTGCCAGCAGTAAACCGGGGTATAATTCACCCCTCCACTTT	CASSKPGYNSPLHF
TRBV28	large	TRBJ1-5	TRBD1	TGTGCCAGCAGTCCGACAGGGGGAGGACAGCCCCAGCATTTT	CASSPTGGGQPQHF
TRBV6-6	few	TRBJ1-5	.	TGTGCCAGCAGTTTGACAGAGCCCCATCAGCCCCAGCATTTT	CASSLTEPHQPQHF
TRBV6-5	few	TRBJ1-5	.	TGTGCCAGCAGTCCCGTCTCAGGCCGGTATGAGCCCCAGCATTTT	CASSPVSGRYEPQHF
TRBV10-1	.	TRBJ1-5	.	TGCGCCAGCAGTGATGCAGGGATCAATCAGCCCCAGCATTTT	CASSDAGINQPQHF
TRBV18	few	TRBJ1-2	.	TGTGCCAGCTCACCGCGGGACTATGGCTACACCTTC	CASSPRDYGYTF
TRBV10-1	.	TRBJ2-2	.	TGCGCCAGCAGTGAGTCGGCAGGGATCGGGGAGCTGTTTTTT	CASSESAGIGELFF
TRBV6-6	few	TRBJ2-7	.	TGTGCCAGCAGTCTGACTGCTTACGAGCAGTACTTC	CASSLTAYEQYF
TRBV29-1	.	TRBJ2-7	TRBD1	TGCAGCGTTTCCGGGACAGGGGTATCCTACGAGCAGTACTTC	CSVSGTGVSYEQYF
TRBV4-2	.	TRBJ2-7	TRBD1	TGTGCCAGCAGCCTCGACAGGGGGTCGTATTTGGAGCAGTACTTC	CASSLDRGSYLEQYF
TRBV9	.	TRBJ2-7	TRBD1	TGTGCCAGCAGCGTAGGGGCAGGGGGTTCCTACGAGCAGTACTTC	CASSVGAGGSYEQYF
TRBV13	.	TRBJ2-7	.	TGTGCCAGCAGCCTAACCGGGACATCTTCCTACGAGCAGTACTTC	CASSLTGTSSYEQYF
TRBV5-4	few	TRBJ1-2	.	TGTGCCAGCAGCTCCAGGCGGGGAACCACTGGCTACACCTTC	CASSSRRGTTGYTF
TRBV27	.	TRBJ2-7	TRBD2	TGTGCCAGCAGTTCGGGGGGAAACTACGAGCAGTACTTC	CASSSGGNYEQYF
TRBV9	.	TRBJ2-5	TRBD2	TGTGCCAGCAGCGTTTATAGCGGGGGGGCCAGGGAGACCCAGTACTTC	CASSVYSGGARETQYF
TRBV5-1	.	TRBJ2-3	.	TGCGCCAGCAGAATCGGACTGTCGTTTGAAAGCACAGATACGCAGTATTTT	CASRIGLSFESTDTQYF
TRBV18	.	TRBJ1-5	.	TGTGCCAGCTCACCCGGGACAAATAGCAATCAGCCCCAGCATTTT	CASSPGTNSNQPQHF
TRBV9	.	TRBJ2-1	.	TGTGCCAGCAGCGTAGGTGGGGGGGCGGACAATGAGCAGTTCTTC	CASSVGGGADNEQFF
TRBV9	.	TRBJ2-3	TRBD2	TGTGCCAGCAGCGTAGGAGGTAGCGGGGTGGGGGATACGCAGTATTTT	CASSVGGSGVGDTQYF
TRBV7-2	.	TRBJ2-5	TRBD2	TGTGCCAGCAGCGAAGGACTAGCGGGGGTCGGAGAGACCCAGTACTTC	CASSEGLAGVGETQYF
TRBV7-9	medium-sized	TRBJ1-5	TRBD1	TGTGCCAGCAGCCTCACAGGGGCGGGTGATCAGCCCCAGCATTTT	CASSLTGAGDQPQHF
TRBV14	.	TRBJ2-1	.	TGTGCCAGCAGCCACCGCGGGGCTCCTAAGCTCTTC	CASSHRGAPKLF
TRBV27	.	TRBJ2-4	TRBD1	TGTGCCAGCAGTACCCGGGACAGTTTAGCCAAAAACATTCAGTACTTC	CASSTRDSLAKNIQYF
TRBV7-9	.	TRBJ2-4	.	TGTGCCAGCAGCTTAAGTAACCCAGTAGGGGGAGAAGCCAAAAACATTCAGTACTTC	CASSLSNPVGGEAKNIQYF
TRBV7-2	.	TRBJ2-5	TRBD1	TGTGCCAGCAGCTTAGGGCGGGACAGGGTTGGGGAGACCCAGTACTTC	CASSLGRDRVGETQYF
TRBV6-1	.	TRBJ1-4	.	TGTGCCAGCAAGCGGGCCTATGCAACTAATGAAAAACTGTTTTTT	CASKRAYATNEKLFF
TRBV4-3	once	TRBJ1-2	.	TGCGCCAGCAGCCAGGGTGTTACCGGGGCGGGAGGCTACACCTTC	CASSQGVTGAGGYTF
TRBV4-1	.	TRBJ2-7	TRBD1	TGCGCCAGCAGCCAAGAGTTGTTAGACAGGGGGCTGGACGAGCAGTACTTC	CASSQELLDRGLDEQYF
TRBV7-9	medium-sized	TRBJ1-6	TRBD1	TGTGCCAGCAGCCGGGACAGGGGTTTTAATTCACCCCTCCACTTT	CASSRDRGFNSPLHF
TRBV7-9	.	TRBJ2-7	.	TGTGCCAGCAGCTCCCCCCGGACTGGGTCTTACGAGCAGTACTTC	CASSSPRTGSYEQYF
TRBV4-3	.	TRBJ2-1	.	TGCGCCAGCAGCCAAGATCTAGGGGGTAATGAGCAGTTCTTC	CASSQDLGGNEQFF